This is a list of T cell receptor beta chains from one sample in a study of cytomegalovirus exposure and HLA in healthy donors. TCRdb's table, derived via immunoSEQ multiplex PCR, lists solely in-frame clones and lacks some. The sample contains roughly 170,000 clones, approximately 80% of which appear only once. The sequencing sample was made of PBMCs. These TCRs come from a woman in her twenties or thirties in good health and CMV-seronegative. The conserved cysteine and the conserved F or W are not part of the CDR3 here. Not every row has a clone size; where given, it reads once, few, many or a size class.

. TRBV6-4 ASSDPTGTNGYT
. TRBV5-1 ASSLLGVSGVEQY
. TRBV15 ATSRYRGYEQY
. TRBV27 ASSQGIQTYNSPLH
. TRBV5-1 ASSPRPDSNTEAF
few TRBV2 ASTQPGDSEQF
. TRBV9 ASSGDKTYGYT
. TRBV5-1 ASSLRTSGSYNEQF
. TRBV6-1 ASSEQWGAVTHNEQF
. TRBV6-4 ASSRVGGSADTQY
. TRBV4-3 ASSQDTGPGELF
. TRBV7-6 ASSPGTDSYEQY
. TRBV7-9 ASKQGSSYEQY
. TRBV29-1 SATQGINTEAF
. TRBV25-1 ASSGRTVRNSPLH
. TRBV2 ASSVQPGANVLT
. TRBV19 ASSPGQGPYGYT
. TRBV19 ASGQGRSYEQY
. TRBV27 ASSLFGTGEYEQY
few TRBV5-4 ASSLELAGDEQY
few TRBV5-4 ASSSAGPNSPLH
. TRBV5-1 ASSLTSGAGELF
. TRBV20-1 SASNREEAF
. TRBV5-4 ASSLRSPETQY